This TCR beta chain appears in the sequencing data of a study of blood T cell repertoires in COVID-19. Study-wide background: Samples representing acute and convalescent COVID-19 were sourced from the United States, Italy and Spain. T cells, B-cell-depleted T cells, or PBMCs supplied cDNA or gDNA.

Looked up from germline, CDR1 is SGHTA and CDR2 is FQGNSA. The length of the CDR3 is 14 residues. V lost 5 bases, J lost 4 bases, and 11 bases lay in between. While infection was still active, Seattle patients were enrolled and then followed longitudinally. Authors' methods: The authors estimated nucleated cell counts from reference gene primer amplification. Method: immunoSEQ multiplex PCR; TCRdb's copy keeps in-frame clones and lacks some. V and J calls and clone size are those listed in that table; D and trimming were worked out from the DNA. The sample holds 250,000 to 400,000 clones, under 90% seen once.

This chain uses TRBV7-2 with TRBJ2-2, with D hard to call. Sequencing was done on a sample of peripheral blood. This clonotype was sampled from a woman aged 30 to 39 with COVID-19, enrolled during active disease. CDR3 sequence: CASSPVISTGELFF. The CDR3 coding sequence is TGTGCCAGCAGCCCAGTAATATCCACCGGGGAGCTGTTTTTT. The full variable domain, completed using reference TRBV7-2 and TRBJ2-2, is GAGVSQSPSNKVTEKGKDVELRCDPISGHTALYWYRQSLGQGLEFLIYFQGNSAPDKSGLPSDRFSAERTGGSVSTLTIQRTQQEDSAVYLCASSPVISTGELFFGEGSRLTVL.